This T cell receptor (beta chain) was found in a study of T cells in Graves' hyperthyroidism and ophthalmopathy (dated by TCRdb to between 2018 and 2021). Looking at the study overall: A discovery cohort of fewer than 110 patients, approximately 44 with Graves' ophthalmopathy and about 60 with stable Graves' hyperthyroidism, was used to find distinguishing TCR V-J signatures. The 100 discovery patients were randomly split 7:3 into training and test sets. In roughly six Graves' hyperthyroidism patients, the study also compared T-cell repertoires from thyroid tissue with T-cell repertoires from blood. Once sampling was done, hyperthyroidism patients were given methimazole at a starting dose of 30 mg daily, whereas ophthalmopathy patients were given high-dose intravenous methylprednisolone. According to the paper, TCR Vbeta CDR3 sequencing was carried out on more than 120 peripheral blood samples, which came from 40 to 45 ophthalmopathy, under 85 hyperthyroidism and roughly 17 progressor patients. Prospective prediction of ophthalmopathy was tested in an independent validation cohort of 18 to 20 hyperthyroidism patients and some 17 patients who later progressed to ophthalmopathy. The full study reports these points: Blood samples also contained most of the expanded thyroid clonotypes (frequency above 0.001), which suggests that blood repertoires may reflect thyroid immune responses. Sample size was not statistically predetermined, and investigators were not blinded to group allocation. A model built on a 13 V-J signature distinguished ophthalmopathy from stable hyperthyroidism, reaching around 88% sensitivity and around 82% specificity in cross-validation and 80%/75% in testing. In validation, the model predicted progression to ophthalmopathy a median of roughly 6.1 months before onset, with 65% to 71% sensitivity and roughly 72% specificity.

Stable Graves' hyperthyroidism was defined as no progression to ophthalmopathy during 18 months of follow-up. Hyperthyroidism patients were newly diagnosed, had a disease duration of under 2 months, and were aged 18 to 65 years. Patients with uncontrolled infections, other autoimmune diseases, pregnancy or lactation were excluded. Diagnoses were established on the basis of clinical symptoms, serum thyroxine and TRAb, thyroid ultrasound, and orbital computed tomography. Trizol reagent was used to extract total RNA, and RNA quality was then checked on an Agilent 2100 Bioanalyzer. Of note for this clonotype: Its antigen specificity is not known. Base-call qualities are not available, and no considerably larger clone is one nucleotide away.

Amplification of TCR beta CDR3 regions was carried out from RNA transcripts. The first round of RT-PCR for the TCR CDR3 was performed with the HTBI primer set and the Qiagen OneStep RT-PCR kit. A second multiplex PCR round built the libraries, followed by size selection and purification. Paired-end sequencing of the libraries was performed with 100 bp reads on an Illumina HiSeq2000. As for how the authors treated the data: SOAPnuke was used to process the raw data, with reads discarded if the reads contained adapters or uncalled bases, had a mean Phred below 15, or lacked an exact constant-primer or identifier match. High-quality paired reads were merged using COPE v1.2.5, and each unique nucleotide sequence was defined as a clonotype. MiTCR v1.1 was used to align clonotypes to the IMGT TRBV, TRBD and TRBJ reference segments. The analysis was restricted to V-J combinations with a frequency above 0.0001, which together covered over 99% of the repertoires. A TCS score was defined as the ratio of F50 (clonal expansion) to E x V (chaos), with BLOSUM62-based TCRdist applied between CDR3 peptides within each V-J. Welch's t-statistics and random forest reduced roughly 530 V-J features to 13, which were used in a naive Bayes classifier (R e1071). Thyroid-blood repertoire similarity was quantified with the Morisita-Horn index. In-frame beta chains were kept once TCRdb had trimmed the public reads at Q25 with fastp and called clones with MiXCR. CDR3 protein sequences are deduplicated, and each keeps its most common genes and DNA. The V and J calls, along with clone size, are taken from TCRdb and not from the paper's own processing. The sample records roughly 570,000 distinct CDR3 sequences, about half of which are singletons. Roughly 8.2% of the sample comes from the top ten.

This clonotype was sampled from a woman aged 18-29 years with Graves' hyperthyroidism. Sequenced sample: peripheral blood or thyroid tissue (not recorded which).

The CDR3 protein: CSASTGTGELFF. The nucleotide sequence is given as TGCAGTGCTAGTACAGGGACCGGGGAGCTGTTTTTT. Recombination linked TRBV20-1 to TRBJ2-2; a tentative D call is TRBD1 (6 bases match). V is shortened by 3 bases, J by 5 bases, and the region joining them spans 7 bases. Looking up the germline V gene (reference sequence) yields CDR1 DFQATT and CDR2 SNEGSKA. Reading from cysteine to phenylalanine, the CDR3 counts 12 amino acids. Here the CDR3 DNA is all that survives: 36 bases in frame from base 1.